This TCR beta chain is from a study of glioma-infiltrating T cells after dendritic cell vaccination (dated by TCRdb to 2015 to 2016). Describing the broader study: Of the roughly 15 glioblastoma patients in the cohort, all drawn from Phase I and II dendritic cell vaccination trials, 9 were newly diagnosed and 6 had recurrent disease. Patients received autologous tumor lysate-pulsed dendritic cell vaccination between about 2003 and 2013. The vaccine consisted of monocyte-derived dendritic cells cultured less than nine days with IL-4 and GM-CSF, then pulsed overnight with autologous tumor lysate. Patients received three intradermal dendritic cell vaccine injections at biweekly intervals in the arm below the axilla. In glioblastoma patients vaccinated with dendritic cells, deep sequencing of TCR beta CDR3 regions served to measure tumor-infiltrating lymphocyte content and to compare repertoires between tumor and blood. Survival after dendritic cell vaccination was correlated with TCR sequencing metrics, such as TIL content and the overlap between tumor and blood repertoires.

On the study overall, not on this receptor specifically: Longer time to progression and overall survival after dendritic cell vaccination were predicted by higher estimated pretreatment TIL content. No direct relationship between TCR clonality and survival was found, suggesting that a diverse polyclonal response may matter. The response model built on TCR overlap across three groups was characterized as speculative, with prospective validation still needed. The cohort was small and heterogeneous, with few patients having full blood and tumor sets and even fewer initial-recurrent tumor pairs.

From a lookup of the germline V gene, CDR1 and CDR2 are ENHRY and SYGVKD. The CDR3 contains 14 residues, cysteine and phenylalanine counted. Solely the CDR3 DNA is kept, with 42 bases framed from the first base. V is pared back by 7 bases and J by 2 bases, with 12 bases lying between the germline termini. TCRB CDR3 regions were amplified from roughly 1.8 ug genomic DNA, or all available DNA if less, using the immunoSEQ assay. The multiplex PCR employed 60 forward primers targeting TCR V beta segments and 13 reverse primers targeting J beta segments. Synthetic control templates were spiked into each sample at limiting dilution to estimate reads per starting template. Reads of 87 bp were generated by sequencing on the Illumina HiSeq System. The study's processing was this. To remove PCR and sequencing errors, closely related sequences were merged with a nearest neighbor algorithm. TCR overlap was measured as the percentage of unique tumor TCR beta sequences also present in the same patient's peripheral blood. Drawn from immuneACCESS, this table holds only the in-frame rearrangements with V and J called that TCRdb kept. Clones are partly lost; checked studies trace under half to an unresolved V gene and leave the rest unexplained. Clone size and the V and J calls come from that table; the DNA yielded D and trimming. Across this sample there are approximately 84,000 clones, with under 90% seen only once. The ten largest clones represent around 16% of the sample.

Patients were selected for having adequate residual fresh-frozen tumor tissue and more than two years of available survival data. Although molecular status otherwise differed among the glioblastoma patients, no patient had an isocitrate dehydrogenase mutation. PBMC collection took place before vaccination, two weeks after the third vaccination, and at tumor progression if progression occurred. The Qiagen DNeasy Blood extraction Kit was used for extraction of genomic DNA. In this sample, this clone turned up once. Its recognized antigen is unknown. Base qualities are not provided; no much larger clone lies one nucleotide away.

The sequencing used blood, collected before dendritic cell vaccination. This TCR came from a human donor with glioblastoma. Rearrangement joined TRBV10-3 to TRBJ1-5; matching of 6 bases hints at TRBD1 as the D gene. The nucleotide sequence is TGTGCCATCAACGAGGGGGGGGGCAATCAGCCCCAGCATTTT. Translation gives CAINEGGGNQPQHF.